A single sample gave rise to the 20 T cell receptor beta chains below, sequenced in a study of human T cells and chemical hapten exposure. TCRdb reanalysed the RACE reads using MiXCR and keeps one entry per CDR3 protein. The sample has around 100,000 distinct CDR3 sequences; roughly 11% are singletons. Described time point: patch test 2, 6 weeks after DPC sensitization. Indicated treatment: therapeutic diphenylcyclopropenone sensitization with weekly scalp DPC. The sample consisted of whole blood, taken in connection with sensitization to the hapten diphenylcyclopropenone (DPC). These receptors came from a woman aged 40 to 50 with alopecia areata. Some clones in this sample may be carry-over from other donors' samples.

This clonotype was counted at least ten times. The chain links TRBV28 to TRBJ2-6; perhaps TRBD2 as D (6 bases). The CDR3 runs to 15 residues. V lost 8 bases, J lost 4 bases, and 15 bases lay in between. Germline V gene sequence: CDR1 MDHEN, CDR2 SYDVKM. Here the CDR3 DNA reads TGTGCCAGCGTCCCCGGGGGTTCCGGGGCCAACGTCCTGACTTTC. Residues: CASVPGGSGANVLTF.

There are many counts of this clonotype. The V and J genes are TRBV4-3 and TRBJ2-2; maybe TRBD1 (5 bases). The length of the CDR3 is 15 residues. The germline gives CDR1 LGHNA, CDR2 YSLEER. Trimming shortened V by 0 bases and J by 5 bases, and 10 bases separated the two germline ends. The CDR3: CASSQEGRGTGELFF. In nucleotides, the CDR3 is TGCGCCAGCAGCCAAGAAGGAAGGGGAACCGGGGAGCTGTTTTTT.

This clonotype appeared many times. This chain connects TRBV27 to TRBJ1-2; no firm D call. This CDR3 comprises 13 residues. CDR1 is MNHEY, CDR2 SMNVEV, per germline (reference sequence). V lost 2 bases, J lost 3 bases, and 7 bases lay in between. CDR3 region: CASSLAEDYGYTF. The CDR3, as DNA: TGTGCCAGCAGTTTAGCGGAGGACTATGGCTACACCTTC.

This clonotype was detected ten times or more. The rearrangement joins TRBV30 to TRBJ1-4, with TRBD1 identical over 8 bases. The junction had 9 bases not matched to a gene; V was cut back by 7 bases and J by 8 bases. The CDR3 has 13 amino acids. Germline CDR1 and CDR2: GTSNPN and SVGIG (reference sequence). CDR3 coding DNA: TGTGCCTCCTCCAGGGGGCAAGACGAAAAACTGTTTTTT. It translates to CASSRGQDEKLFF.

This rearrangement joins TRBV20-1 to TRBJ2-7; weak D call: TRBD2 (5 bases). Germline CDR1 and CDR2: DFQATT and SNEGSKA (reference sequence). CDR3 size: 15 residues. The V end was cut by 3 bases, the J end by 3 bases, with 18 bases between. CDR3 protein: CSASPGALVFYEQYF. CDR3 nucleotides: TGCAGTGCTAGCCCTGGTGCACTAGTGTTCTACGAGCAGTACTTC.

Only a few counts were recorded for this clonotype. At one end, the junction sequence differs from germline, possibly due to a read error. V and J are TRBV7-2 and TRBJ2-3; no clear D gene. The CDR3 is made up of 11 amino acids. CDR1 is SGHTA and CDR2 is FQGNSA in the germline V gene. CDR3 region: CVSSPQRTQYF. CDR3 bases: TGTGTCAGCAGCCCCCAACGGACCCAGTATTTT.

CDR3 sequence: CATSRNSDRVSSYEQYF. CDR3 bases: TGTGCCACCAGCAGAAACTCGGACAGGGTGAGCTCCTACGAGCAGTACTTC. The V and J genes are TRBV15 and TRBJ2-7, with 8 bases that match TRBD1. Germline CDR1 reads LNHNV; CDR2 reads YYDKDF (reference sequence). With 2 bases clipped from V and 0 bases from J, the junction kept 9 bases outside the gene matches. There are 17 residues in the CDR3.

A few counts support this clonotype. The CDR3 loop reads CASSPVRASYEQYF. The CDR3 bases are TGTGCCAGCAGCCCCGTTAGGGCCAGCTACGAGCAGTACTTC. V and J are TRBV14 and TRBJ2-7; the D is unclear. CDR1 and CDR2 (germline): SGHDN, FVKESK. CDR3 length: 14 residues. V lost 4 bases and J lost 3, with 13 bases in between.

This clonotype has ten or more counts. The chain recombines TRBV29-1 with TRBJ2-4; no firm D call. Germline loops: CDR1 SQVTM, CDR2 ANQGSEA. V shed 0 bases and J shed 2 bases, with 5 bases lying between them. This CDR3 region has 13 residues. This CDR3 is CSVEEQPKNIQYF. The CDR3 DNA reads as TGCAGCGTTGAAGAGCAGCCCAAAAACATTCAGTACTTC.

The V and J genes are TRBV7-9 and TRBJ1-1; 9 nucleotides align to TRBD1. V was pared by 5 bases and J by 0 bases, with 10 bases of the junction left unmatched. This CDR3 region has 17 residues. CDR1 is SEHNR and CDR2 is FQNEAQ in the germline V gene (reference sequence). The CDR3 nucleotides are TGTGCCAGCAGCCCCCGGACAGGGGTAGGCATGAACACTGAAGCTTTCTTT. Residues: CASSPRTGVGMNTEAFF.

The sample holds many counts of this clonotype. This rearrangement joins TRBV4-1 to TRBJ2-7, with 9 bases matching TRBD2. The V gene's germline CDR1 is MGHRA and CDR2 YSYEKL. The CDR3 has 14 residues. V lost 6 bases and J lost 0; bases outside the gene matches: 3. CDR3 DNA sequence: TGCGCCAGCAGGCGGGAGGGGAGCTCCTACGAGCAGTACTTC. Protein: CASRREGSSYEQYF.

The rearrangement joins TRBV29-1 to TRBJ2-5; TRBD2 is a possible D gene (5 bases). The germline V and J ends were trimmed by 6 bases and 9 bases, with 14 bases remaining between them. Germline V lookup: CDR1 SQVTM, CDR2 ANQGSEA. The CDR3 loop spans 11 amino acids. CDR3 in DNA: TGCAGCGTCCCGACCCTCGGGGCCCAGTACTTC. Residues: CSVPTLGAQYF. The full variable domain, its missing parts supplied by reference TRBV29-1 and TRBJ2-5, is SAVISQKPSRDICQRGTSLTIQCQVDSQVTMMFWYRQQPGQSLTLIATANQGSEATYESGFVIDKFPISRPNLTFSTLTVSNMSPEDSSIYLCSVPTLGAQYFGPGTRLLVL.

This clonotype was seen more than once but under ten times. CDR3 sequence (DNA): TGTGCCAGCAGCTTCCCCCCCGGGACTAGCGACACCAAAAACATTCAGTACTTC. This gives the protein CASSFPPGTSDTKNIQYF. The J gene is TRBJ2-4, the V gene TRBV11-2; TRBD2 aligns across 10 bases. The CDR3 loop spans 18 amino acids. Germline CDR1 SGHAT, CDR2 FQNNGV. Losses at the gene ends were 3 bases for V and 2 bases for J; bases not matched to a gene: 10.

V usage is TRBV7-3 and J usage is TRBJ1-6; tentatively, D is TRBD1 (6 bases). The CDR3 totals 14 residues. Trimming removed 5 bases from V and 7 bases from J, with 12 bases in between. CDR1 and CDR2 from the germline V gene are SGHTA and FQGTGA. CDR3 DNA: TGTGCCAGCAGCAAGTTTACAGGGAATTCACCCCTCCACTTT. Encoded protein: CASSKFTGNSPLHF.

This clonotype was counted many times. The V and J genes are TRBV4-2 and TRBJ2-3; D is undetermined. The CDR3 contains 12 residues. V gave up 2 bases and J gave up 6 bases, with 6 bases separating them. Looked up from germline, CDR1 is LGHNA and CDR2 is YNFKEQ. CDR3 loop: CASSQRMDTQYF. CDR3 bases: TGTGCCAGCAGCCAACGTATGGATACGCAGTATTTT.

This clonotype was recorded a few times. The DNA of the CDR3 is TGTGCCAGCAGCCAAGAATGGGTAGGCTTATCCTCTGGGGCCAACGTCCTGACTTTC. Translated, it gives CASSQEWVGLSSGANVLTF. The chain is built from TRBV14 and TRBJ2-6; D remains ambiguous. V lost 0 bases, J lost 0 bases, and 15 bases lay in between. CDR3 length: 19 amino acids. Germline loops: CDR1 SGHDN, CDR2 FVKESK.

The table lists this clonotype with a few counts. The chain employs TRBV2 and TRBJ2-3; D call uncertain. The CDR3 covers 12 residues. Germline CDR1 and CDR2: SNHLY and FYNNEI. V dropped 2 bases and J dropped 2 bases, with 2 bases sitting between them. Here the CDR3 reads CASSELTDTQYF. CDR3 nucleotide sequence: TGTGCCAGCAGTGAACTCACAGATACGCAGTATTTT.

This clonotype has only a few counts. The J gene is TRBJ2-5, the V gene TRBV24-1; D perhaps matches TRBD1 (8 bases). Germline V gives CDR1 KGHDR, CDR2 SFDVKD. The CDR3 contains 15 residues. Trimming stripped 4 bases from V and 3 bases from J, with 14 bases between. CDR3 loop: CATSDPTGGEETQYF. In nucleotides, the CDR3 is TGTGCCACCAGTGACCCCACAGGGGGGGAAGAGACCCAGTACTTC.

This clonotype was counted only a few times. This sequence joins TRBV7-2 and TRBJ2-2, with 8 bases aligning to TRBD1. The CDR3 covers 16 residues. Trimming at V came to 5 bases and at J to 1 base, leaving 6 bases not matched to a gene. In germline, CDR1 is SGHTA, CDR2 FQGNSA. The DNA of the CDR3 is TGTGCCAGCAGCCCCCGGACAGGGAGGAACACCGGGGAGCTGTTTTTT. This translates into CASSPRTGRNTGELFF.

This clonotype was picked up a small number of times. The chain carries TRBV6-2 or TRBV6-3 and TRBJ2-7, with D possibly being TRBD2 (5 bases). The CDR3 is 11 residues long. CDR1 and CDR2 from the germline V gene are MNHEY and SVGEGT. V was clipped by 6 bases and J by 6 bases, with 9 bases between them. The CDR3 loop is CASSPRGEQYF. CDR3 coding DNA: TGTGCCAGCAGCCCCCGGGGCGAGCAGTACTTC.